This TCR beta chain was recovered during a study of cytomegalovirus exposure and HLA in healthy donors. The study, taken as a whole, reports: A later analysis found that most CMV-associated TCR beta chains appeared HLA-restricted.

The CDR3 has 15 amino acids. V lost 5 bases and J lost 4; bases outside the gene matches: 8. Germline CDR1 reads SEHNR; CDR2 reads FQNEAQ (reference sequence). PCR used 60 Vbeta primers and 13 Jbeta primers. The table came from immunoSEQ multiplex PCR; TCRdb's copy has only in-frame clones and leaves some out. The sample lists around 100,000 clones, around 79% seen once, with 14% in the top ten. Turning to this clone: Its antigen is not identified.

Sequenced: PBMCs. The chain joins TRBV7-9 to TRBJ2-3; 8 nucleotides agree with TRBD2. The source is a male donor in good health and CMV-seropositive. The CDR3 here is CASSTPGGAADTQYF. For the CDR3, the DNA is TGTGCCAGCAGCACACCCGGGGGGGCGGCAGATACGCAGTATTTT.